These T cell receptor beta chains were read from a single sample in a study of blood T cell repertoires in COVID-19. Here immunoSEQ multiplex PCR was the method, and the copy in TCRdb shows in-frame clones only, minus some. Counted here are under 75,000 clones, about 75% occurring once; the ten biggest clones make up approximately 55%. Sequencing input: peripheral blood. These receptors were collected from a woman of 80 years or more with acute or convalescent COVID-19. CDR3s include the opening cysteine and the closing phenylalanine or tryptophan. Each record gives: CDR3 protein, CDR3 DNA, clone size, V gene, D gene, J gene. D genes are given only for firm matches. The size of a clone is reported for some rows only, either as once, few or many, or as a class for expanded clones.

CDR3 protein: CAISEGQGKNTEAFF
CDR3 DNA: TGTGCCATCAGTGAGGGACAGGGAAAGAACACTGAAGCTTTCTTT
clone size: .
V gene: TRBV10-3
D gene: TRBD1
J gene: TRBJ1-1

CDR3 protein: CASSQENELAGNTDTQYF
CDR3 DNA: TGTGCCAGCAGCCAGGAGAATGAACTAGCGGGGAACACAGATACGCAGTATTTT
clone size: .
V gene: TRBV3-1/TRBV3-2
D gene: TRBD2
J gene: TRBJ2-3

CDR3 protein: CSASTFLREKLFF
CDR3 DNA: TGCAGTGCTAGTACCTTCCTGCGGGAAAAACTGTTTTTT
clone size: once
V gene: TRBV20-1
D gene: .
J gene: TRBJ1-4

CDR3 protein: CASSIGQGRSEQYF
CDR3 DNA: TGTGCCAGCAGTATTGGACAGGGTAGGTCCGAGCAGTACTTC
clone size: .
V gene: TRBV28
D gene: TRBD1
J gene: TRBJ2-7

CDR3 protein: CASRWDRGLETQYF
CDR3 DNA: TGCGCCAGCAGATGGGACAGGGGTTTGGAGACCCAGTACTTC
clone size: once
V gene: TRBV10-2
D gene: TRBD1
J gene: TRBJ2-5

CDR3 protein: CASSAQGLKTEAFF
CDR3 DNA: TGTGCCAGTAGTGCCCAGGGACTTAAGACTGAAGCTTTCTTT
clone size: .
V gene: TRBV19
D gene: .
J gene: TRBJ1-1

CDR3 protein: CASSPDRVYNEQFF
CDR3 DNA: TGTGCCAGCAGCCCGGACAGGGTCTACAATGAGCAGTTCTTC
clone size: .
V gene: TRBV5-5
D gene: TRBD1
J gene: TRBJ2-1

CDR3 protein: CATSVSGSTDTQYF
CDR3 DNA: TGTGCCACCTCGGTGAGCGGGAGCACAGATACGCAGTATTTT
clone size: .
V gene: TRBV25-1
D gene: .
J gene: TRBJ2-3

CDR3 protein: CASSRSANSYNEQFF
CDR3 DNA: TGTGCCAGCAGCCGGAGCGCTAACTCCTACAATGAGCAGTTCTTC
clone size: .
V gene: TRBV5-4
D gene: .
J gene: TRBJ2-1

CDR3 protein: CASSFDTGELFF
CDR3 DNA: TGTGCCAGCAGCTTCGACACCGGGGAGCTGTTTTTT
clone size: .
V gene: TRBV9
D gene: .
J gene: TRBJ2-2

CDR3 protein: CASGGLAGGETQYF
CDR3 DNA: TGTGCCAGCGGGGGACTAGCGGGGGGAGAGACCCAGTACTTC
clone size: .
V gene: TRBV27
D gene: TRBD2
J gene: TRBJ2-5

CDR3 protein: CASSPGGASWEKLFF
CDR3 DNA: TGTGCCAGCTCACCAGGGGGCGCTTCATGGGAAAAACTGTTTTTT
clone size: .
V gene: TRBV18
D gene: .
J gene: TRBJ1-4

CDR3 protein: CSVSGTANTEAFF
CDR3 DNA: TGCAGCGTCTCCGGGACAGCGAACACTGAAGCTTTCTTT
clone size: .
V gene: TRBV29-1
D gene: TRBD1
J gene: TRBJ1-1

CDR3 protein: CATSGTSGGTDTQYF
CDR3 DNA: TGTGCCACCAGTGGGACTAGCGGGGGAACAGATACGCAGTATTTT
clone size: .
V gene: TRBV24-1
D gene: TRBD2
J gene: TRBJ2-3

CDR3 protein: CASSLAGGQGGNEQYF
CDR3 DNA: TGCGCCAGCAGCTTGGCCGGAGGACAGGGAGGGAACGAGCAGTACTTC
clone size: .
V gene: TRBV5-1
D gene: .
J gene: TRBJ2-7

CDR3 protein: CASSLTGGHYNEQFF
CDR3 DNA: TGTGCCAGCAGCTTGACAGGGGGCCACTACAATGAGCAGTTCTTC
clone size: .
V gene: TRBV5-4
D gene: TRBD1
J gene: TRBJ2-1

CDR3 protein: CASSRGAGANVLTF
CDR3 DNA: TGTGCCAGCTCCCGGGGGGCTGGGGCCAACGTCCTGACTTTC
clone size: .
V gene: TRBV7-2
D gene: TRBD2
J gene: TRBJ2-6

CDR3 protein: CASSPSGGQNTEAFF
CDR3 DNA: TGTGCCAGCTCACCTTCTGGTGGCCAAAACACTGAAGCTTTCTTT
clone size: .
V gene: TRBV18
D gene: .
J gene: TRBJ1-1

CDR3 protein: CASSWTDNTEAFF
CDR3 DNA: TGTGCCAGCAGCTGGACAGATAACACTGAAGCTTTCTTT
clone size: .
V gene: TRBV5-6
D gene: .
J gene: TRBJ1-1

CDR3 protein: CASSMNSGRALNEQFF
CDR3 DNA: TGTGCCAGCAGCATGAATAGCGGGAGGGCTCTGAATGAGCAGTTCTTC
clone size: .
V gene: TRBV7-8
D gene: TRBD2
J gene: TRBJ2-1

CDR3 protein: CSASKRTDRGRAGELFF
CDR3 DNA: TGCAGCGCCTCCAAGAGAACAGACAGGGGGCGCGCCGGGGAGCTGTTTTTT
clone size: .
V gene: TRBV29-1
D gene: TRBD1
J gene: TRBJ2-2

CDR3 protein: CASSATGTGGTGELFF
CDR3 DNA: TGTGCCAGTAGTGCTACCGGGACAGGGGGCACCGGGGAGCTGTTTTTT
clone size: .
V gene: TRBV19
D gene: TRBD1
J gene: TRBJ2-2

CDR3 protein: CASRPTGQGSYSNQPQHF
CDR3 DNA: TGTGCCAGCAGACCTACGGGACAGGGTTCTTATAGCAATCAGCCCCAGCATTTT
clone size: .
V gene: TRBV5-8
D gene: TRBD1
J gene: TRBJ1-5

CDR3 protein: CASSYASGQETQYF
CDR3 DNA: TGTGCCAGCAGTTACGCTAGCGGCCAAGAGACCCAGTACTTC
clone size: .
V gene: TRBV6-5
D gene: TRBD2
J gene: TRBJ2-5

CDR3 protein: CASSQDPSAALHF
CDR3 DNA: TGTGCCAGCAGCCAAGATCCTAGCGCGGCCTTACACTTC
clone size: .
V gene: TRBV14
D gene: .
J gene: TRBJ2-5

CDR3 protein: CATSIDSAGGSPLHF
CDR3 DNA: TGTGCCACCAGCATTGATAGTGCTGGGGGCTCACCCCTCCACTTT
clone size: .
V gene: TRBV15
D gene: .
J gene: TRBJ1-6

CDR3 protein: CASSPQRGYNEQFF
CDR3 DNA: TGTGCCAGCTCACCACAACGCGGCTACAATGAGCAGTTCTTC
clone size: .
V gene: TRBV18
D gene: .
J gene: TRBJ2-1

CDR3 protein: CASSPRFEGREQFF
CDR3 DNA: TGTGCCAGCAGCCCCCGGTTTGAGGGCAGGGAGCAGTTCTTC
clone size: .
V gene: TRBV11-3
D gene: .
J gene: TRBJ2-1

CDR3 protein: CASSLTGYSYEQYF
CDR3 DNA: TGTGCCAGCAGCTTGACAGGGTACTCCTACGAGCAGTACTTC
clone size: .
V gene: TRBV5-6
D gene: .
J gene: TRBJ2-7

CDR3 protein: CATLLGLEETQYF
CDR3 DNA: TGTGCCACCTTACTAGGGTTAGAAGAGACCCAGTACTTC
clone size: .
V gene: TRBV6-5
D gene: .
J gene: TRBJ2-5

CDR3 protein: CATSDSSGRSGYEQFF
CDR3 DNA: TGTGCCACCAGTGATAGTAGCGGGAGGTCGGGGTATGAGCAGTTCTTC
clone size: .
V gene: TRBV24-1
D gene: TRBD2
J gene: TRBJ2-1

CDR3 protein: CASRFLAGVYEQYF
CDR3 DNA: TGTGCCAGCAGGTTTCTAGCGGGAGTGTACGAGCAGTACTTC
clone size: .
V gene: TRBV6-5
D gene: TRBD2
J gene: TRBJ2-7

CDR3 protein: CASSSWTSGRGKETQYF
CDR3 DNA: TGTGCCAGCAGTTCTTGGACTAGCGGGAGGGGAAAAGAGACCCAGTACTTC
clone size: .
V gene: TRBV28
D gene: TRBD2
J gene: TRBJ2-5

CDR3 protein: CASSVGAGGRSNTEAFF
CDR3 DNA: TGTGCCAGCAGCGTAGGGGCAGGGGGCAGGAGCAACACTGAAGCTTTCTTT
clone size: .
V gene: TRBV9
D gene: TRBD1
J gene: TRBJ1-1

CDR3 protein: CASSPVEAGGVGKETQYF
CDR3 DNA: TGCGCCAGCAGCCCCGTCGAAGCAGGGGGCGTTGGGAAAGAGACCCAGTACTTC
clone size: .
V gene: TRBV5-1
D gene: TRBD1
J gene: TRBJ2-5

CDR3 protein: CASSPGGISSYEQYF
CDR3 DNA: TGTGCCAGCAGCCCAGGAGGGATTAGCTCCTACGAGCAGTACTTC
clone size: .
V gene: TRBV7-2
D gene: .
J gene: TRBJ2-7

CDR3 protein: CASSVGSGVAYGYTF
CDR3 DNA: TGTGCCAGCAGCGTAGGTTCAGGGGTGGCCTATGGCTACACCTTC
clone size: few
V gene: TRBV9
D gene: .
J gene: TRBJ1-2

CDR3 protein: CASMLRAGGSSYNEQFF
CDR3 DNA: TGTGCCAGCATGCTCCGAGCGGGAGGGAGCTCCTACAATGAGCAGTTCTTC
clone size: .
V gene: TRBV3-1/TRBV3-2
D gene: TRBD2
J gene: TRBJ2-1

CDR3 protein: CASSLFGRENYGYTF
CDR3 DNA: TGTGCCAGCAGCTTGTTTGGCAGGGAAAACTATGGCTACACCTTC
clone size: .
V gene: TRBV7-9
D gene: .
J gene: TRBJ1-2

CDR3 protein: CASSVLDRGGSPLHF
CDR3 DNA: TGTGCCAGCAGCGTACTGGACAGGGGAGGTTCACCCCTCCACTTT
clone size: .
V gene: TRBV9
D gene: TRBD1
J gene: TRBJ1-6

CDR3 protein: CASGGMNTEAFF
CDR3 DNA: TGTGCCAGCGGAGGGATGAACACTGAAGCTTTCTTT
clone size: .
V gene: TRBV6-5
D gene: .
J gene: TRBJ1-1

CDR3 protein: CASSWTANTEAFF
CDR3 DNA: TGTGCCAGCAGCTGGACAGCAAACACTGAAGCTTTCTTT
clone size: .
V gene: TRBV7-3
D gene: .
J gene: TRBJ1-1

CDR3 protein: CASRNQGVWVANTGELFF
CDR3 DNA: TGTGCCAGCAGAAACCAGGGCGTTTGGGTGGCGAACACCGGGGAGCTGTTTTTT
clone size: .
V gene: TRBV27
D gene: .
J gene: TRBJ2-2

CDR3 protein: CSVGDRGKRLTDEQYF
CDR3 DNA: TGCAGCGTTGGAGACAGGGGGAAGAGGTTAACTGACGAGCAGTACTTC
clone size: once
V gene: TRBV29-1
D gene: TRBD1
J gene: TRBJ2-7

CDR3 protein: CASSEGTRGEQFF
CDR3 DNA: TGTGCCAGCAGTGAAGGGACCCGAGGGGAGCAGTTCTTC
clone size: .
V gene: TRBV2
D gene: .
J gene: TRBJ2-1

CDR3 protein: CASNNRADEQFF
CDR3 DNA: TGTGCCAGCAACAACAGGGCCGATGAGCAGTTCTTC
clone size: .
V gene: TRBV6-5
D gene: .
J gene: TRBJ2-1

CDR3 protein: CASSLQGARGEKLFF
CDR3 DNA: TGTGCCAGCAGCTTACAGGGGGCGAGGGGTGAAAAACTGTTTTTT
clone size: .
V gene: TRBV7-9
D gene: TRBD1
J gene: TRBJ1-4

CDR3 protein: CASSPQGASSYNSPLHF
CDR3 DNA: TGTGCCAGCTCACCGCAGGGGGCCTCCTCCTATAATTCACCCCTCCACTTT
clone size: .
V gene: TRBV18
D gene: TRBD1
J gene: TRBJ1-6

CDR3 protein: CASSLLSYPAGASSEQFF
CDR3 DNA: TGTGCCAGCAGTTTATTATCCTATCCAGCGGGAGCATCTAGCGAGCAGTTCTTC
clone size: .
V gene: TRBV28
D gene: TRBD2
J gene: TRBJ2-1

CDR3 protein: CASGRGGRETQYF
CDR3 DNA: TGTGCCAGCGGAAGGGGGGGCCGGGAGACCCAGTACTTC
clone size: .
V gene: TRBV6-5
D gene: .
J gene: TRBJ2-5

CDR3 protein: CASSLADSGVYEQYF
CDR3 DNA: TGCGCCAGCAGCTTGGCCGATTCCGGGGTCTACGAGCAGTACTTC
clone size: .
V gene: TRBV5-1
D gene: .
J gene: TRBJ2-7

CDR3 protein: CASSQVSRGRGGYTF
CDR3 DNA: TGTGCCAGCAGCCAAGTTTCCAGGGGGCGAGGTGGCTACACCTTC
clone size: few
V gene: TRBV3-1/TRBV3-2
D gene: TRBD1
J gene: TRBJ1-2

CDR3 protein: CASSRLGPGYSGNTIYF
CDR3 DNA: TGTGCCAGCAGCCGTTTGGGTCCGGGTTACTCTGGAAACACCATATATTTT
clone size: .
V gene: TRBV5-6
D gene: .
J gene: TRBJ1-3